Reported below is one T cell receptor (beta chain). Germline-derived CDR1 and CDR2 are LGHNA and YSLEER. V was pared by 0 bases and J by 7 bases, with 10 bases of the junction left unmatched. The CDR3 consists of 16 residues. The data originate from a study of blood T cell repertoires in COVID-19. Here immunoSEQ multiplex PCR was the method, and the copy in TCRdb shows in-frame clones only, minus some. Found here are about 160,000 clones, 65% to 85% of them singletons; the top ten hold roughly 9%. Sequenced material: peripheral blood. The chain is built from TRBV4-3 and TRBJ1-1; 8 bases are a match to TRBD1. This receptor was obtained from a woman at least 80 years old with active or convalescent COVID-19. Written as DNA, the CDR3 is TGCGCCAGCAGCCAAGATTATACAGGGGGTTACGGTGAAGCTTTCTTT. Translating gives CASSQDYTGGYGEAFF.